Presented here are 23 T cell receptor beta chains from one specimen sequenced in a study of human T cells and chemical hapten exposure. TCRdb reprocessed the RACE reads with MiXCR, giving one entry per CDR3 protein. The repertoire holds around 260,000 distinct CDR3 sequences, with 7% to 10% as singletons. Time point noted: pre-sensitization, week 0. Described treatment: therapeutic diphenylcyclopropenone sensitization with weekly scalp DPC. The sample in question was whole blood, obtained in connection with sensitization to the hapten diphenylcyclopropenone (DPC). Source of these receptors: a woman in her forties with alopecia areata. Some clones in this sample may be carry-over from other donors' samples.

The chain combines TRBV12-3 or TRBV12-4 with TRBJ2-1, with TRBD1 matching 7 bases. The CDR3 extends over 13 amino acids. V was pared by 6 bases and J by 12 bases, with 11 bases of the junction left unmatched. CDR3 bases: TGTGCCAGCAGCCGCGACAGGGCCGCCGGGCAGTTCTTC. Protein product: CASSRDRAAGQFF.

The V gene is TRBV12-3 or TRBV12-4, the J gene TRBJ2-7; the D gene could be TRBD1 or TRBD2 (5 bases each). This CDR3 contains 14 residues. V was cut by 5 bases and J by 0 bases, with 11 bases left in between. CDR3 protein: CASSRRGSSYEQYF. The CDR3 DNA follows: TGTGCCAGCAGTCGACGGGGCAGCTCCTACGAGCAGTACTTC.

This clonotype was counted a few times. The CDR3 here is CASSLSGGVADTQYF. The CDR3 DNA follows: TGTGCCAGCAGTTTGTCCGGCGGAGTCGCAGATACGCAGTATTTT. This rearrangement joins TRBV12-3 or TRBV12-4 to TRBJ2-3; D unresolved. The CDR3 contains 15 residues. V shed 3 bases and J shed 4 bases, with 14 bases lying between them.

V is TRBV4-2 and J is TRBJ2-1, with 9 nucleotides matching TRBD2. Germline V CDR1 and CDR2: LGHNA, YNFKEQ. The CDR3 runs to 16 residues. The trim removed 4 bases at V and 2 bases at J, leaving 6 bases unmatched. This chain's CDR3 is CASSPRASGTYNEQFF. The DNA for the CDR3 is TGTGCCAGCAGCCCCAGGGCTAGCGGGACCTACAATGAGCAGTTCTTC.

The chain combines TRBV7-9 with TRBJ2-1; TRBD1 agrees at 8 bases. CDR1 is SEHNR, CDR2 FQNEAQ, per germline (reference sequence). This CDR3 spans 16 amino acids. V trimming: 2 bases; J trimming: 5 bases; junction bases outside the gene matches: 8. In DNA form, the CDR3 reads TGTGCCAGCAGCTTAATTCAGTGGACAGGGAACAATGAGCAGTTCTTC. Translation gives CASSLIQWTGNNEQFF.

This clonotype was observed a handful of times. The gene calls are TRBV5-1 and TRBJ2-1, with TRBD2 matching over 8 bases. V was pared by 0 bases and J by 4 bases, with 3 bases of the junction left unmatched. This CDR3 has 15 amino acids. Germline loops: CDR1 SGHRS, CDR2 YFSETQ. CDR3 in amino acids: CASSLGGRIYNEQFF. The CDR3 DNA reads TGCGCCAGCAGCTTGGGCGGGAGGATTTACAATGAGCAGTTCTTC.

The V gene is TRBV4-3, the J gene TRBJ2-7, with D possibly being TRBD2 (5 bases). V lost 2 bases to trimming and J lost 0 bases, with 8 bases between them. There are 14 residues in the CDR3. Germline V CDR1 and CDR2: LGHNA, YSLEER. The CDR3 sequence is CASSQIAFSYEQYF. CDR3 coding DNA: TGCGCCAGCAGCCAAATAGCGTTCTCCTACGAGCAGTACTTC.

This clonotype was counted a few times. The chain carries TRBV7-2 and TRBJ2-1; tentative D call: TRBD1 (6 bases). Per germline, CDR1 SGHTA and CDR2 FQGNSA. V was pared by 5 bases and J by 5 bases, with 10 bases between. This CDR3 region has 13 residues. CDR3 residues: CASSPTGNNEQFF. The CDR3 bases are TGTGCCAGCAGCCCTACAGGGAACAATGAGCAGTTCTTC.

This clonotype was seen many times. The V call is TRBV9, the J call TRBJ2-3; 7 bases map to TRBD2. The CDR3 spans 16 residues. The germline V gene has CDR1 SGDLS and CDR2 YYNGEE. Trimming at V came to 0 bases and at J to 8 bases, leaving 12 bases not matched to a gene. The CDR3, as DNA: TGTGCCAGCAGCGTAGCTACGGGACTAAGGGCCACTACGCAGTATTTT. This translates into CASSVATGLRATTQYF.

This sequence joins TRBV4-2 and TRBJ2-7; 11 nucleotides match TRBD2. Trimming at V came to 4 bases and at J to 0 bases, leaving 5 bases not matched to a gene. CDR3 length equals 16 residues. Per germline, CDR1 LGHNA and CDR2 YNFKEQ. DNA for the CDR3: TGTGCCAGCAGCCCCGGGACTAGCGGACTCTCCTACGAGCAGTACTTC. Protein sequence: CASSPGTSGLSYEQYF.

The chain links TRBV20-1 to TRBJ2-1; D may correspond to TRBD1 or TRBD2 (7 bases each). Trimming shortened V by 6 bases and J by 5 bases, and 17 bases separated the two germline ends. Germline-derived CDR1 and CDR2 are DFQATT and SNEGSKA (reference sequence). This CDR3 comprises 14 residues. The CDR3 sequence: CSAQGGVYHNEQFF. The CDR3, as DNA: TGCAGTGCCCAGGGGGGGGTATATCACAATGAGCAGTTCTTC.

This clonotype occurred a few times. The chain recombines TRBV15 with TRBJ2-2; 12 bases are shared with TRBD2. Germline lookup yields CDR1 LNHNV and CDR2 YYDKDF (reference sequence). CDR3 length equals 16 residues. Trimming at V came to 3 bases and at J to 6 bases, leaving 5 bases not matched to a gene. CDR3 coding DNA: TGTGCCACCAGCAGGAGACTAGCGGGAGTCGCCGGGGAGCTGTTTTTT. Its protein is CATSRRLAGVAGELFF.

The chain couples TRBV6-1 to TRBJ1-6; no clear D. The CDR3 loop spans 12 amino acids. Trimming pared 1 base from V and 7 bases from J, leaving 2 bases between. Germline CDR1 is MNHNS and CDR2 is SASEGT. The chain's CDR3 is CASSEGNSPLHF. CDR3 in DNA: TGTGCCAGCAGTGAAGGGAATTCACCCCTCCACTTT.

This clonotype was picked up a small number of times. The rearrangement links TRBV20-1 to TRBJ1-2; TRBD1 matches at 7 bases. The CDR3 is made up of 13 amino acids. V gave up 5 bases and J gave up 6 bases; unmatched junction bases: 9. Germline V lookup: CDR1 DFQATT, CDR2 SNEGSKA (reference sequence). The DNA for the CDR3 is TGCAGTGCTGGAATCGACAGGGTGCATGGCTACACCTTC. Its protein is CSAGIDRVHGYTF.

V gene TRBV28 combines with J gene TRBJ2-1; 10 nucleotides match TRBD2. The J segment lost 1 base and the V segment lost 8 bases, leaving 5 bases of the junction unmatched. CDR1 and CDR2 (germline): MDHEN, SYDVKM. CDR3 length: 15 amino acids. The CDR3 DNA reads as TGTGCCAGCCGGACTAGCGGTGGTTCCTACAATGAGCAGTTCTTC. Encoded protein: CASRTSGGSYNEQFF.

This clonotype was picked up a small number of times. The V call is TRBV6-2 or TRBV6-3, the J call TRBJ1-1; D is unresolved. The germline gives CDR1 MNHEY, CDR2 SVGEGT. The CDR3 runs 13 residues. V lost 2 bases and J lost 1, with 5 bases in between. The CDR3, as DNA: TGTGCCAGCAGTTACGTCGAGAACACTGAAGCTTTCTTT. It encodes CASSYVENTEAFF.

The sample holds a few counts of this clonotype. The rearrangement joins TRBV6-6 to TRBJ2-5; 8 nucleotides match TRBD2. The germline CDR1 and CDR2 sequences are MNHNY and SVGAGI (reference sequence). The ends lost 7 bases at V and 4 bases at J; junction bases unmatched: 8. CDR3 length equals 14 residues. The CDR3, as DNA: TGTGCCAGCAAAGGGCGGGAGGTAGCAGAGACCCAGTACTTC. This translates into CASKGREVAETQYF.

The V call is TRBV5-1, the J call TRBJ2-1; 8 bases match TRBD2. With 5 bases clipped from V and 12 bases from J, the junction kept 4 bases outside the gene matches. This CDR3 is 11 amino acids long. Per germline, CDR1 SGHRS and CDR2 YFSETQ. The CDR3 DNA reads as TGCGCCAGCAGGCGGGAGGATAGGCAGTTCTTC. Protein product: CASRREDRQFF.

As regards this clonotype: The junction and the germline gene differ at one end; a read error may be behind it. The V and J genes are TRBV2 and TRBJ2-5; weak D call: TRBD1 (6 bases). CDR3 length: 14 residues. Germline CDR1 and CDR2: SNHLY and FYNNEI. The CDR3 DNA reads TGCGCCAGCAGTGAAACTAACAGGGTAAAGACCCAGTACTTC. Residues: CASSETNRVKTQYF.

This clonotype was detected many times. The rearrangement uses TRBV4-1 and TRBJ2-4, with D perhaps TRBD1 (6 bases). This CDR3 comprises 15 residues. V dropped 0 bases and J dropped 9 bases, with 15 bases sitting between them. From germline, CDR1 is MGHRA and CDR2 YSYEKL. Written as DNA, the CDR3 is TGCGCCAGCAGCCAAGAGAAGGGGCAGACAGGCATTCAGTACTTC. Its protein is CASSQEKGQTGIQYF.

V is TRBV12-3 or TRBV12-4 and J is TRBJ2-1; 11 nucleotides match TRBD2. Trimming took 6 bases from V and 8 from J; bases not matched to a gene: 6. The CDR3 contains 14 residues. Here the CDR3 reads CASRLAGDGYEQFF. DNA of the CDR3: TGTGCCAGCAGACTAGCGGGAGATGGGTATGAGCAGTTCTTC.

J is TRBJ2-2 and V is TRBV6-2 or TRBV6-3, with 8 bases identical to TRBD2. The CDR3 is 14 residues long. Germline assignment: CDR1 MNHEY and CDR2 SVGEGT. V dropped 8 bases and J dropped 2; count of bases not matched to a gene: 4. The CDR3 coding sequence is TGTGCCAGCGCCAGGACTAGCAACACCGGGGAGCTGTTTTTT. Translating gives CASARTSNTGELFF.

This clonotype was seen many times. The rearrangement uses TRBV6-5 and TRBJ2-1; 10 bases map to TRBD2. The CDR3 loop spans 12 amino acids. The junction had 5 bases not matched to a gene; V was cut back by 2 bases and J by 16 bases. CDR1 and CDR2 from the germline V gene are MNHEY and SVGAGI. The CDR3 region has the DNA TGTGCCAGCAGTTACCTAGCGGGAGTACTATTCTTC. Its protein is CASSYLAGVLFF.